This paragraph reports one T cell receptor beta chain. Its antigen is still unknown. The library was prepared using the immunoSEQ multiplex PCR assay. For the multiplex PCR, a mixture combining 60 forward primers for TCR Vbeta segments and 13 reverse primers for TCR Jbeta segments was used. The CDR3 region of rearranged TCR beta genes was amplified from genomic DNA with a multiplex PCR assay. Amplified TCR beta libraries were sequenced as 87-base-pair reads on the Illumina HiSeq System. The paper's data handling went like this. A later analysis counted 75 million to 100 million unique TCR beta chains across the 650 to 700 repertoires, and around 12 million of these chains were shared by at least two donors. Raw reads were error-corrected and collapsed into unique sequences by a nearest-neighbor algorithm in which closely related sequences were merged to remove PCR and sequencing errors. Alignment of CDR3 sequences to IMGT reference sequences was used to assign V, D and J gene segments. Each retained sequence needed at least a six-nucleotide match to both a V gene segment and a J gene segment. Rearrangements were called productive when the CDR3 lacked stop codons and stayed in frame with V and J; all others were non-productive. Following IMGT convention, CDR3 was defined as the stretch from the second conserved V-encoded cysteine to the conserved J-encoded phenylalanine. The earlier analysis of about 610 of the donors excluded any sequence lacking an unambiguous match to a single V gene segment. In an earlier analysis of approximately 590 of the donors, a V segment was called functional when productive rearrangements were above 56.7%, and segregating when the standard deviation between donors exceeded 5%. A statistical classification framework was built to diagnose cytomegalovirus status from the catalog of TCR beta chain sequences. In a later analysis, TCR nucleotide sequences were compared against IMGT/GENE-DB human TR gene sequences so that V and J genes could be assigned. In a later analysis, CDR3 sequences and most-parsimonious VDJ recombination scenarios were assigned using the TCRdist pipeline. A later analysis defined each TCR beta chain by its CDR3 amino acid sequence plus V-gene family, and excluded reads lacking a unique V-gene family. As a way to deal with suspected cross-contamination and a sequencing artifact, a later analysis dropped over 550 nucleotide sequences that were highly shared and had low generation probability. A later analysis calculated a clonal expansion index for each public chain from normalized within-repertoire ranks of inferred template counts. A later analysis computed generation probabilities with a VDJ recombination model fitted to out-of-frame rearrangements, and checked the results against IGoR. In a later analysis, TCR-TCR, TCR-HLA and TCR-CMV co-occurrence was scored with hypergeometric tests, and a repertoire-size bias correction was applied to TCR pairs. A later analysis estimated false discovery rates by permuting HLA or CMV assignments 20 times. In a later analysis, co-occurring TCRs were grouped with DBSCAN, and TCRdist sequence similarity was added when clustering was performed within HLA-allele-positive subsets. Repertoires with fewer than 30,000 or more than 120,000 public chains, plus five repertoires with anomalous nucleotide sharing, were excluded from co-occurrence clustering. Sourced from immuneACCESS, this table was stored by TCRdb with only in-frame sequences that have V and J called. A share of the clones is absent; for the studies checked, an unresolved V gene accounts for under half, and the remainder has no known explanation. V, J and clone size reflect that table, while D and trimming were determined from the DNA. The table kept for this sample lists approximately 210,000 clones. The ten largest clones capture more than 0.75% of the sample.

The record originates from a study of cytomegalovirus exposure and HLA in healthy donors (dated by TCRdb to 2016 to 2017). Turning to the overall study: An earlier analysis of 550 to 700 of the donors reported 250 to 300 Gb of sequence data and 117 million unique TCR beta sequences from around 200 million T cells. An early release that covered fewer than 750 HLA-typed donors contained around 300 gigabases of sequencing data and 80 million or so unique TCR sequences. Among the roughly 410 genotyped donors, around 79% belonged to the genetic ancestry cluster associated with self-reported Caucasian donors. The study was designed to test whether signatures of past pathogen exposure could be identified by cataloging public T cell receptors. The T cell repertoires of around 670 subjects were profiled by immunosequencing and related to cytomegalovirus serostatus. Along with the approximately 620-subject first cohort, a separate validation cohort of 120 different subjects was used. To predict cytomegalovirus infection status, the study combined high-throughput TCR immunosequencing, statistical association of individual TCRs with disease status, and machine learning. In a later analysis, previously published TCR beta repertoires from roughly 710 donors were re-analyzed and high-resolution HLA genotyping was added so that TCR occurrence patterns could be studied. Rather than drawing on any new phenotypic data, the later analysis identified candidate immune exposures from TCR beta sequences and the way those sequences occurred across donors. An earlier analysis of fewer than 750 of the donors used high-throughput TCR beta sequencing to judge whether each TCR beta V gene segment behaved as functional or pseudogenic. Donor age, sex, ethnicity and CMV serostatus were collected together with the repertoire data. A later genetic analysis took genome-wide SNP genotypes for about 65% of the roughly 670 donors and used that subset as a discovery cohort. All discovery cohort repertoires had been generated on a single sequencing platform. Both class I and class II loci were covered by HLA typing, at four-digit resolution. Typing coverage varied by locus: about 629-640 donors for A, B, C, DRB1 and DQB1; roughly 500 for DQA1; some 610 for DPA1; approximately 470 for DPB1. Because of strong linkage in the cohort, four or five DR-DQ haplotypes were treated as single units for association and clustering. On average, roughly 250,000 unique TCR beta nucleotide sequences were sequenced per donor among a few hundred genotyped donors of the cohort, with 15% to 20% of those sequences being non-productive.

The study at large found these results: Across donors, most TCR sequences were observed very rarely, whereas some public TCRs were present in many individuals. An earlier analysis of 450 to 750 of the donors showed that most TCR beta V segments appeared in productive rearrangements either about 90% or about 30% of the time, which broadly matched IMGT annotations. Presence/absence analyses assumed roughly uniform sequencing depth across donors, an assumption that may not hold. The only immune exposure information available for the cohort was CMV serostatus. In a later analysis, 16,951 TCR beta sequences were associated with specific HLA alleles at a false discovery rate of 0.05. In a later genetic analysis, a missense DCLRE1C variant was associated with V-gene and J-gene trimming of TCR beta chains, and the association was replicated in an independent cohort. Because HLA typing was missing for some donors at each locus, association tests included only the typed subset. In a later analysis, the rate of TCR association differed among HLA loci, with DRB1 alleles having the most associated TCRs and HLA-C alleles having the fewest. Some IMGT-functional V segments, including TRBV6-2 and TRBV6-3, could not be distinguished by the 87-base-pair reads and were therefore excluded. When HLA alleles, especially DR and DQ, strongly co-occurred, TCR associations were difficult to assign to individual alleles. The classifier was reported to diagnose cytomegalovirus status with high specificity and sensitivity in both the original cohort and the validation cohort. A further reported finding was that TCR beta sequences accurately predicted the HLA-A and HLA-B alleles for most subjects in the first cohort. A group of highly shared sequence variants was considered likely to be a technical artifact of the sequencing pipeline. Correlated functional status among segregating V segments might be attributable to linkage disequilibrium, but an unknown experimental factor could not be ruled out. This cohort had only TCR beta chains sequenced, and the lack of alpha or paired-chain data limited which features could be detected. In a later analysis, most CMV-associated TCR beta chains were found to appear HLA-restricted, with HLA associations seemingly driven largely by CMV exposure. According to a later analysis, parvovirus B19, influenza, CMV and Epstein-Barr virus appeared linked to several top co-occurrence clusters. In vitro tests confirmed that a few of the cytomegalovirus-associated TCR beta chains recognize cytomegalovirus antigens. It was suggested by the authors that the approach could potentially be generalized to other disease states and immunological phenotypes. A total of about 150 TCR beta chains were listed by the study as associated with cytomegalovirus. Compared with the roughly 700-donor mean, donors in an Asian-associated ancestry cluster had fewer N-insertions in productive TCRs, according to a later genetic analysis. Because counts were too low, roughly 16 rarely observed V segments, including chromosome 9 orphons, were excluded from the earlier analysis of 587 of the donors. In a later analysis, HLA-associated TCR beta chains were found to be more clonally expanded and to have lower generation probabilities than equally common non-associated chains.

The germline V gene specifies KGHSY as CDR1 and FQNENV as CDR2. For this chain, trimming is 0 bases at the V end and 8 bases at the J end, and the number of junction bases without a gene match is 9. CDR3 length: 15 amino acids, cysteine to phenylalanine. Only the CDR3 DNA is retained, 45 bases long and in frame from the first base. In total, roughly 670 healthy bone marrow donors made up the cohort. At the time of sampling, every cohort member was nominally healthy, though immune exposures that went unrecorded were likely present. The donor tested CMV seropositive, placing the donor among the 290 or so seropositive members of the cohort. Every donor gave a peripheral blood sample, and the peripheral blood mononuclear cells from that sample were used for TCR beta sequencing. The Qiagen DNeasy Blood Extraction Kit was used to extract genomic DNA from the blood cell samples.

The source of this sequence is a woman in her 30s in good health and CMV-seropositive. The sequenced material came from PBMCs. The chain is assembled from TRBV16 and TRBJ1-2; 7 central nucleotides agree with TRBD1. The CDR3 region reads CASSQSEEGAGGYTF. In nucleotides, the sequence is TGTGCCAGCAGCCAATCTGAGGAGGGGGCGGGCGGCTACACCTTC. Supplemented by the reference TRBV16 and TRBJ1-2 proteins around the CDR3, the complete variable domain is GEEVAQTPKHLVRGEGQKAKLYCAPIKGHSYVFWYQQVLKNEFKFLISFQNENVFDETGMPKERFSAKCLPNSPCSLEIQATKLEDSAVYFCASSQSEEGAGGYTFGSGTRLTVV.